This T cell receptor beta chain is drawn from a study of blood T cell repertoires in COVID-19. From germline, CDR1 is SGHRS and CDR2 YFSETQ. Trimming stripped 5 bases from V and 0 bases from J, with 10 bases between. This CDR3 is 14 amino acids long. This clone was seen only a few times. Other DNA variants within this sample encode the same CDR3. Repertoires were generated with immunoSEQ multiplex PCR, while TCRdb's copy carries only in-frame clones and drops some. In the table there are around 230,000 clones, around four fifths of which are singletons. The sample comprised peripheral blood. This chain joins TRBV5-1 and TRBJ2-3, with D possibly being TRBD2 (5 bases). The origin of this receptor is a woman aged 60-75 years with active or convalescent COVID-19. The CDR3 spells CASSLTGSTDTQYF. CDR3 nucleotide sequence: TGCGCCAGCAGTTTGACGGGAAGCACAGATACGCAGTATTTT.